This TCR beta chain was sequenced in a study of T cell responses to AZD1222 COVID-19 vaccine (dated by TCRdb to 2020 to 2023). In terms of the full investigation: AZD1222 recipients with second doses at about 4 weeks or about 12 weeks were pooled, because spike-specific TCR depth and breadth did not differ between schedules. A total of under 250 trial participants underwent TCR sequencing, of whom about 200 had received two doses of AZD1222 and roughly 26 had received two doses of the MenACWY control vaccine. Trial participants were enrolled by age into subgroups of 18-55, 56-69 and 70-plus years, and around 150, 29 and 61 TCR-sequenced participants, respectively, were included in these subgroups. What the authors observed across the whole study: Nearly half of unique spike-specific TCRs reportedly recognized epitopes outside regions mutated in the B.1.351 and B.1.1.7 variants. Because no day 14 peak-response samples were available, repertoires were characterized only after the peak T cell response. The 56-69-year group was small, and its depth increase did not reach significance, likely because of low power. Participants were mostly white British, with more females than males. The authors suggested clonal diversity may have been underestimated. The whole spike protein was spanned by vaccine-associated CD4 TCRs, and dominant responses were seen in regions 160-218 and 743-854. After two AZD1222 doses, spike-specific TCR breadth and depth were significantly higher than at day 0 and than in MenACWY recipients. Conclusions about previously exposed vaccinees were limited because only a handful of AZD1222 recipients were SARS-CoV-2 seropositive at baseline.

The junction carries 14 bases between V and J, which are trimmed by 3 bases and 0 bases respectively. The germline V gene encodes CDR1 KGHDR and CDR2 SFDVKD. Inclusive of the bounding cysteine and phenylalanine, the CDR3 is 17 residues long. The entry retains the CDR3 DNA only, 51 bases that are in frame from base 1. The CDR3 regions of human TCRbeta chains were analyzed by immunosequencing. In the source study's methods: TCRs in the repertoires were matched against a reference library of SARS-CoV-2-specific TCRs that had been generated with the MIRA antigen-specificity platform. Breadth was defined as the fraction of unique TCRs that were SARS-CoV-2-associated. Depth was defined as the fraction of total T cells that were SARS-CoV-2-associated. Using the MIRA data, each spike-specific TCR was assigned both to the spike region to which the TCR was reactive and to a CD4 or CD8 class. Log10-transformed breadth and depth values were compared by one-way ANOVA with Sidak's multiple comparisons tests. TCRdb re-hosts the immuneACCESS table, in-frame sequences only. Its copies lack some clones; in the studies checked, an unresolved V gene accounts for under half of them, and the cause for the rest is not known. For V, J and clone size, that table is used; D and trimming come from the DNA. This sample lists some 180,000 clones; 70% to 90% were detected once. The ten largest account for 5% to 7% of the sample.

Taken with the paper, the label for time point translates to: baseline before first vaccination. Vaccinee samples came from UK trials COV001 and COV002, including a single-blind randomized controlled phase 2/3 trial of AZD1222 (ChAdOx1 nCoV-19) in healthy adults. For TCRbeta chain sequencing, PBMC samples were collected from trial participants at day 0 and at day 28 after the second dose. Note on this clone: What this receptor recognizes is not known. No clone much larger than this one lies a single base away; base qualities are absent.

This specimen consisted of peripheral blood, obtained on day 0 of AZD1222 vaccination. Rearrangement joined TRBV24-1 to TRBJ1-5; TRBD1 is a weak D gene call, 5 bases matching. The sequence derives from an adult in good health. The sequence in DNA is TGTGCCACCAGTGATGCAGGGAGGGGATATAGCAATCAGCCCCAGCATTTT. Translated, this is CATSDAGRGYSNQPQHF.